This passage covers 17 T cell receptor beta chains from one sample sequenced in a study of spatial heterogeneity in lung cancer. TCRdb analysed the 5' RACE reads with MiXCR anew, one entry per CDR3 protein. The data contain more than 65,000 distinct CDR3 sequences, 10% to 15% of them singletons. This sample's time point: sample taken at primary tumor resection. Tumor, nontumor lung or frozen PBMC supplied whole RNA, sequenced without sorting. Here the sequenced sample was PBMCs, taken at surgery. These receptors were obtained from a male donor with early-stage non-small cell lung cancer.

This clonotype occurred a few times. V is TRBV9 and J is TRBJ1-1; 9 bases map to TRBD1. Trimming cost V 1 base and J 4 bases; bases outside gene matches: 5. The length of the CDR3 is 15 residues. The germline V gene has CDR1 SGDLS and CDR2 YYNGEE. The CDR3 DNA reads TGTGCCAGCAGCGTATCGACAGGGGGGATCACTGAAGCTTTCTTT. Its protein is CASSVSTGGITEAFF.

The chain combines TRBV29-1 with TRBJ2-3; D is perhaps TRBD2 (5 bases). The germline V gene has CDR1 SQVTM and CDR2 ANQGSEA. This CDR3 comprises 15 residues. Trimming pared 4 bases from V and 0 bases from J, leaving 14 bases between. The CDR3 is CSVASGVASTDTQYF. Written as DNA, the CDR3 is TGCAGCGTTGCAAGCGGAGTGGCTAGCACAGATACGCAGTATTTT.

The gene calls are TRBV10-3 and TRBJ2-5; D tentatively reads TRBD1 or TRBD2 (5 bases each). This CDR3 is 14 amino acids long. Per germline, CDR1 ENHRY and CDR2 SYGVKD. Trimming took off 0 bases at V and 3 bases at J, with 8 bases between the two ends. DNA of the CDR3: TGTGCCATCAGTGAGTCGAGAGGGGAAGAGACCCAGTACTTC. Protein sequence: CAISESRGEETQYF.

The chain links TRBV4-2 to TRBJ1-6; D perhaps matches TRBD1 (5 bases). V gave up 3 bases and J gave up 7 bases, with 16 bases separating them. This CDR3 contains 16 residues. Germline V lookup: CDR1 LGHNA, CDR2 YNFKEQ. Written as DNA, the CDR3 is TGTGCCAGCAGCCAGTCCGGGACCGAAGGAAATTCACCCCTCCACTTT. It encodes CASSQSGTEGNSPLHF.

This clonotype came up a few times. J is TRBJ2-2 and V is TRBV7-2; tentative D call: TRBD1 (7 bases). This CDR3 is 16 amino acids long. V was trimmed by 0 bases and J by 4 bases, leaving 12 bases between them. Germline assignment: CDR1 SGHTA and CDR2 FQGNSA. This CDR3 is CASSLASGGITGELFF. CDR3 DNA sequence: TGTGCCAGCAGCTTAGCGTCAGGGGGGATCACCGGGGAGCTGTTTTTT.

There are a few counts of this clonotype. V is TRBV6-2 or TRBV6-3 and J is TRBJ2-5; 12 nucleotides match TRBD1. The CDR3 is 17 amino acids. Looked up from germline, CDR1 is MNHEY and CDR2 is SVGEGT. V was pared by 3 bases and J by 3 bases, with 8 bases of the junction left unmatched. In DNA form, the CDR3 reads TGTGCCAGCAGTTATCTGACCGGGACAGGGGGCAAAGAGACCCAGTACTTC. This sequence encodes CASSYLTGTGGKETQYF.

This clonotype was detected a few times. The chain carries TRBV5-1 and TRBJ2-1; 11 bases line up with TRBD2. V shed 3 bases, J shed 3 bases, and the junction held 2 bases outside the gene matches. The germline gives CDR1 SGHRS, CDR2 YFSETQ. The CDR3 sequence is 15 residues long. CDR3 coding DNA: TGCGCCAGCAGCTGGACTAGCGGGTACTACAATGAGCAGTTCTTC. Protein: CASSWTSGYYNEQFF.

This clonotype was found a few times. This chain uses TRBV11-2 with TRBJ2-2, with D unclear. The CDR3 loop spans 15 amino acids. Germline V lookup: CDR1 SGHAT, CDR2 FQNNGV. V lost 3 bases to trimming and J lost 1 base, with 9 bases between them. The CDR3 reads CASSFGRKNTGELFF. In DNA form, the CDR3 reads TGTGCCAGCAGCTTTGGACGGAAGAACACCGGGGAGCTGTTTTTT.

The chain has TRBV4-1 and TRBJ1-5; D gene uncertain. Germline loops: CDR1 MGHRA, CDR2 YSYEKL. This CDR3 is built from 16 residues. V was cut by 2 bases and J by 4 bases, with 15 bases left in between. The CDR3 DNA is TGCGCCAGCAGCCAAATTGAGGGCGGGTTAAATCAGCCCCAGCATTTT. Its translation: CASSQIEGGLNQPQHF.

V usage is TRBV19 and J usage is TRBJ2-2; no firm D call. CDR3 size: 12 residues. Germline CDR1 is LNHDA and CDR2 is SQIVND (reference sequence). Trimming took off 1 base at V and 5 bases at J, with 2 bases between the two ends. The CDR3 DNA reads TGTGCCAGTAGTATAGTGACCGGGGAGCTGTTTTTT. This codes for CASSIVTGELFF. The whole variable domain, remainder taken from reference TRBV19 and TRBJ2-2, is DGGITQSPKYLFRKEGQNVTLSCEQNLNHDAMYWYRQDPGQGLRLIYYSQIVNDFQKGDIAEGYSVSREKKESFPLTVTSAQKNPTAFYLCASSIVTGELFFGEGSRLTVL.

The sample holds many counts of this clonotype. V and J are TRBV2 and TRBJ1-1, with a possible D match to TRBD1 (6 bases). Germline V gene data show CDR1 as SNHLY and CDR2 as FYNNEI. The CDR3 is 14 residues long. V lost 8 bases, J lost 1 base, and 14 bases lay in between. The CDR3 nucleotides read TGTGCCAGCGGTTTACAGGGTTCGAACACTGAAGCTTTCTTT. It translates to CASGLQGSNTEAFF.

This clonotype was detected only a few times. The chain has TRBV6-5 and TRBJ1-1; D gene ambiguous. The CDR3 has 15 residues. The germline V gene has CDR1 MNHEY and CDR2 SVGAGI. Trimming stripped 6 bases from V and 1 base from J, with 15 bases between. The CDR3 DNA follows: TGTGCCAGCAGAGCTGAAGGGCGCTGGAACACTGAAGCTTTCTTT. This sequence encodes CASRAEGRWNTEAFF.

This clonotype came up a few times. CDR3 protein: CASRRGQNTGELFF. The CDR3 DNA reads TGTGCCAGCAGGCGGGGACAGAACACCGGGGAGCTGTTTTTT. V gene TRBV2 combines with J gene TRBJ2-2; D may match TRBD1 or TRBD2 (6 bases each). CDR3 length: 14 residues. Germline values: CDR1 SNHLY, CDR2 FYNNEI. With 6 bases removed from V and 1 base from J, the gap between germline ends came to 9 bases.

The sample holds a few counts of this clonotype. The chain has TRBV7-2 and TRBJ2-5; D remains unclear. Deletions cut 1 base from V and 3 bases from J, with 12 bases between. The CDR3 spans 15 residues. Germline CDR1 is SGHTA and CDR2 is FQGNSA. The CDR3 DNA reads TGTGCCAGCAGCTTAGTAGGCGGACGGGAAGAGACCCAGTACTTC. This gives the protein CASSLVGGREETQYF.

The chain joins TRBV19 to TRBJ2-7; 11 positions match TRBD2. The germline V gene has CDR1 LNHDA and CDR2 SQIVND (reference sequence). V gave up 5 bases and J gave up 2 bases; unmatched junction bases: 5. The CDR3 consists of 15 residues. CDR3 sequence reads: CASSPSGRIAYEQYF. The CDR3 bases are TGTGCCAGTAGTCCTAGCGGGAGGATAGCCTACGAGCAGTACTTC.

This clonotype was counted many times. J is TRBJ1-2 and V is TRBV18; D is uncertain. The CDR3 runs to 14 residues. Germline V gene sequence: CDR1 KGHSH, CDR2 LQKENI. V shed 3 bases and J shed 2 bases, with 10 bases lying between them. The CDR3 DNA sequence: TGTGCCAGCTCACCGCGGACTGGGAACTATGGCTACACCTTC. Amino acids: CASSPRTGNYGYTF.

V usage is TRBV7-9 and J usage is TRBJ2-3; weak D call: TRBD2 (5 bases). This CDR3 comprises 13 residues. Germline V gene lookup returns CDR1 SEHNR and CDR2 FQNEAQ (reference sequence). V was cut by 3 bases and J by 4 bases, with 8 bases left in between. CDR3 sequence (DNA): TGTGCCAGCAGCTTCGGGATGCCAGATACGCAGTATTTT. Translation gives CASSFGMPDTQYF.